Following are 6 T cell receptor beta chains from one sample sequenced in a study of chemoradiotherapy in HPV16-positive cancers. Data came from immunoSEQ multiplex PCR; TCRdb stores just in-frame clones and leaves some out. The sample includes about 5,000 clones, just over 85% of them seen just once. Material: blood, obtained from a patient who underwent chemoradiotherapy. These TCRs come from a human donor with HPV-associated anogenital cancer.

This rearrangement joins TRBV5-4 to TRBJ2-3; weak D call: TRBD2 (6 bases). Germline V gene lookup returns CDR1 SGHNT and CDR2 YYREEE (reference sequence). The CDR3 spans 16 residues. The V end was cut by 0 bases, the J end by 1 base, with 12 bases between. CDR3 protein: CASSLAGASGTDTQYF. In DNA form, the CDR3 reads TGTGCCAGCAGCTTGGCCGGGGCTAGCGGCACAGATACGCAGTATTTT.

This chain joins TRBV5-8 and TRBJ1-5, with D uncertain. Germline-derived CDR1 and CDR2 are SGHTS and YDEGEE. V was clipped by 0 bases and J by 1 base, with 8 bases between them. This CDR3 is 15 amino acids long. CDR3 in DNA: TGTGCCAGCAGCTTGGGATGGACCAGCAATCAGCCCCAGCATTTT. Translated: CASSLGWTSNQPQHF.

The V call is TRBV29-1, the J call TRBJ1-1; tentative D call: TRBD1 (5 bases). CDR1 and CDR2 from the germline V gene are SQVTM and ANQGSEA. This CDR3 comprises 14 residues. The V end lost 1 base, the J end lost 5 bases, and 14 bases lay between the germline ends. The CDR3 sequence: CSVEGGAGGTEAFF. The CDR3 region has the DNA TGCAGCGTTGAAGGGGGCGCGGGGGGTACTGAAGCTTTCTTT.

V usage is TRBV4-2 and J usage is TRBJ2-1; D is perhaps TRBD2 (6 bases). V was pared by 0 bases and J by 0 bases, with 9 bases between. This CDR3 spans 16 amino acids. Germline V lookup: CDR1 LGHNA, CDR2 YNFKEQ. DNA of the CDR3: TGTGCCAGCAGCCAAGATTTCGGGAGCTCCTACAATGAGCAGTTCTTC. This gives the protein CASSQDFGSSYNEQFF.

The V gene is TRBV18, the J gene TRBJ1-1; a possible D gene is TRBD1 (6 bases). Looked up from germline, CDR1 is KGHSH and CDR2 is LQKENI. CDR3 size: 15 residues. The V end lost 5 bases, the J end lost 1 base, and 14 bases lay between the germline ends. The CDR3 DNA reads as TGTGCCAGCTCAGCCAGGCGGGGGCCGAACACTGAAGCTTTCTTT. It codes for CASSARRGPNTEAFF.

This clone has a single count. This chain uses TRBV27 with TRBJ1-5; perhaps TRBD1 as D (5 bases). The CDR3 has 14 residues. CDR1 MNHEY and CDR2 SMNVEV come from the germline V gene (reference sequence). Trimming took off 11 bases at V and 7 bases at J, with 21 bases between the two ends. CDR3 residues: CAPTRRDGCQPQHF. The CDR3 DNA is TGTGCCCCCACTCGGAGGGACGGTTGCCAGCCCCAGCATTTT.